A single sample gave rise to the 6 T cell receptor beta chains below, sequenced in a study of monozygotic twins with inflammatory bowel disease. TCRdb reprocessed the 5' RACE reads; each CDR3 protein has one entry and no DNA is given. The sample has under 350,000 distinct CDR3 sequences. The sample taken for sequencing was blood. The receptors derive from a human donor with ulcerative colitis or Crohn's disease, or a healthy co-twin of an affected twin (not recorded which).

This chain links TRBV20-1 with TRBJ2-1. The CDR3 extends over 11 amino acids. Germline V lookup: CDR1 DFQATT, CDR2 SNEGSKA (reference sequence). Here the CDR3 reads CSAGRMGEQFF.

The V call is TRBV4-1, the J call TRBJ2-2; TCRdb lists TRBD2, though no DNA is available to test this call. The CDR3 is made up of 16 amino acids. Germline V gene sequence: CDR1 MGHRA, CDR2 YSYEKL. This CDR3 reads CASGRGPFPNTGELFF.

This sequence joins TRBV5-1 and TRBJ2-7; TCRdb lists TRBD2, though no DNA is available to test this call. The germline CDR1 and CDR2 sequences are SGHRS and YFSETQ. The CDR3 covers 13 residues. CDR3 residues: CASSGDFPYEQYF.

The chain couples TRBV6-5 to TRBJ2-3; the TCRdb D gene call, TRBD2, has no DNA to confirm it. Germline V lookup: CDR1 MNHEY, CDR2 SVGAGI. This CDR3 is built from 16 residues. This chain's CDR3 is CASSYSASGGIDTQYF.

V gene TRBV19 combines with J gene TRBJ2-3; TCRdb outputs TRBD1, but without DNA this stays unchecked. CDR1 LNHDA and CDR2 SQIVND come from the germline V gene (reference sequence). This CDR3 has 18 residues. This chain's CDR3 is CASSISMFGTLNTDTQYF.

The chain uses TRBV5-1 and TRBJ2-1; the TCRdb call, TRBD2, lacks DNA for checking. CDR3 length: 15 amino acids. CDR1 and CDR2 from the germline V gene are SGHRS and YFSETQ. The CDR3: CASSLTSGRASEQFF.